A selection of T cell receptor beta chains follows, all from one sample in a study of cytomegalovirus exposure and HLA in healthy donors. TCRdb keeps only in-frame clones here, not all; method: immunoSEQ multiplex PCR. The sample lists about 160,000 clones, around 82% occurring once. Sequencing input: PBMCs. Every receptor here comes from a man aged 25 to 40 in good health and CMV-seropositive. Each CDR3 is given with its conserved first and last residue. A D gene is named only where the DNA matches it firmly. The listing skips clone size in some rows; elsewhere it reads once, few, many or a size class.

CDR3 DNA | CDR3 protein | D gene | J gene | clone size | V gene
TGTGCCAGCAATACGGGGGGTGGGTACAATGAGCAGTTCTTC | CASNTGGGYNEQFF | TRBD2 | TRBJ2-1 | . | TRBV6-1
TGTGCCGGGAGCACTAATGAAAAACTGTTTTTT | CAGSTNEKLFF | . | TRBJ1-4 | . | TRBV19
TGTGCCAGCAGCTCCCCCTTGGGGAGTTCCTACGAGCAGTACTTC | CASSSPLGSSYEQYF | . | TRBJ2-7 | . | TRBV11-2
TGTGCCAGCAGTCCTCGGGGGGACAATGAGCAGTTCTTC | CASSPRGDNEQFF | TRBD2 | TRBJ2-1 | . | TRBV9
TGTGCCAGCAGACCTAGGGGGGGGCCGTCATGGAATGAGCAGTTCTTC | CASRPRGGPSWNEQFF | . | TRBJ2-1 | . | TRBV2
TGTGCCAGCAGCGCAGGGACAGGGGGTTACGAGCAGTACTTC | CASSAGTGGYEQYF | TRBD1 | TRBJ2-7 | . | TRBV11-2
TGTGCCAGCAGTAATTACAGGGGGCGCACAGATACGCAGTATTTT | CASSNYRGRTDTQYF | TRBD1 | TRBJ2-3 | . | TRBV2
TGTGCCAGCAGCCGGGATGGGATGGAGGAAAAACTGTTTTTT | CASSRDGMEEKLFF | . | TRBJ1-4 | few | TRBV9
TGTGCCAGCAGTATCTGGACAGGGCGGGATACGCAGTATTTT | CASSIWTGRDTQYF | TRBD1 | TRBJ2-3 | . | TRBV27
TGTGCCAGCAGTTACTCTGAGGGGGACAATCAGCCCCAGCATTTT | CASSYSEGDNQPQHF | . | TRBJ1-5 | . | TRBV6-5
TGTGCCAGCAGCCAACTTGTAGGGGGACACTACGAGCAGTACTTC | CASSQLVGGHYEQYF | . | TRBJ2-7 | . | TRBV7-3
TGTGCCAGCAGTTACCTGGCTAGCGGGAGGACAGATACGCAGTATTTT | CASSYLASGRTDTQYF | TRBD2 | TRBJ2-3 | . | TRBV6-5
TGTGCCAGCAGCGCACGCCCGGGACACCTCTATGGCTACACCTTC | CASSARPGHLYGYTF | . | TRBJ1-2 | . | TRBV9
TGTGCCAGCCTCGGACTAGCGGGGGCCAGGGATACGCAGTATTTT | CASLGLAGARDTQYF | TRBD2 | TRBJ2-3 | . | TRBV2
TGTGCCATCAGGGCATCAAACGACTACAATGAGCAGTTCTTC | CAIRASNDYNEQFF | . | TRBJ2-1 | . | TRBV10-3
TGTGCCAGCAGCGAGGACGGAGGGGGGGTTGGTGAGCAGTTCTTC | CASSEDGGGVGEQFF | . | TRBJ2-1 | . | TRBV9
TGTGCCTGGAGTGTACCCAGGAACTATGGCTACACCTTC | CAWSVPRNYGYTF | . | TRBJ1-2 | . | TRBV30
TGTGCCAGCAGCGGCTACGTGGATGAGCAGTTCTTC | CASSGYVDEQFF | . | TRBJ2-1 | . | TRBV9
TGTGCCAGCAGCACCGGGACAACCTACGAGCAGTACTTC | CASSTGTTYEQYF | . | TRBJ2-7 | . | TRBV7-8
TGTGCCAGCAGCGTAGAACTAGCGGCAGATACGCAGTATTTT | CASSVELAADTQYF | TRBD2 | TRBJ2-3 | . | TRBV9
TGTGCCAGTAGTATGGAGGGCCTTGGATACAATGAGCAGTTCTTC | CASSMEGLGYNEQFF | . | TRBJ2-1 | . | TRBV19
TGCAGCGTCTTAGGGTGGCAGGGTAAAGACCTAAACACTGAAGCTTTCTTT | CSVLGWQGKDLNTEAFF | . | TRBJ1-1 | . | TRBV29-1
TGCGCCAGCAGCCTAGACAGTGGAGCAGATACGCAGTATTTT | CASSLDSGADTQYF | . | TRBJ2-3 | . | TRBV5-1
TGTGCCAGTAGGACTCTCTACACAGATACGCAGTATTTT | CASRTLYTDTQYF | . | TRBJ2-3 | . | TRBV19
TGTGCCAGTAGTCCCCGACAGAATCCCGGGGGGAATCAGCCCCAGCATTTT | CASSPRQNPGGNQPQHF | . | TRBJ1-5 | once | TRBV19
TGTGCCAGCACCCTCCTACAGGGATTGGGTGGCTACACCTTC | CASTLLQGLGGYTF | . | TRBJ1-2 | few | TRBV5-4
TGTGCCAGCAGTTACTCGAATGGCCAGGCCTACGAGCAGTACTTC | CASSYSNGQAYEQYF | . | TRBJ2-7 | . | TRBV6-5
TGTGCCAGCAGCCTGACAGGGGGGACCTACGAGCAGTACTTC | CASSLTGGTYEQYF | TRBD1 | TRBJ2-7 | . | TRBV6-9
TGTGCCAGCCGACAGGGTTCCCTTAGCAATCAGCCCCAGCATTTT | CASRQGSLSNQPQHF | TRBD1 | TRBJ1-5 | . | TRBV6-5
TGTGCCAGCAGTCTCCTCTGGGACAGATCTGAAGCTTTCTTT | CASSLLWDRSEAFF | TRBD1 | TRBJ1-1 | . | TRBV2
TGTGCCAGCAGCTCTAGGGTACTTAGGACTCCCAATGAGCAGTTCTTC | CASSSRVLRTPNEQFF | . | TRBJ2-1 | . | TRBV7-9
TGCGCCAGCAGCTTTGATTACGGGGGGGCCGCAGATACGCAGTATTTT | CASSFDYGGAADTQYF | TRBD2 | TRBJ2-3 | once | TRBV5-1
TGTGCCAGCTCACCCCAAGGACAGAGCTACGAGCAGTACTTC | CASSPQGQSYEQYF | . | TRBJ2-7 | . | TRBV18
TGTGCCAGCAGTGGCAGGGAAAGGAACGGGGAGCTGTTTTTT | CASSGRERNGELFF | . | TRBJ2-2 | . | TRBV28
TGCGCCAGCAGCCCCCACAGCAGGGAGGATAATGGCTACACCTTC | CASSPHSREDNGYTF | . | TRBJ1-2 | few | TRBV4-3
TGTGCCAGCAGCTTGGGACAGGGTGGAGCTGAAGCTTTCTTT | CASSLGQGGAEAFF | TRBD1 | TRBJ1-1 | few | TRBV7-3
TGTGCCAGCAGTTACAGGGGTGGGGCCAACGTCCTGACTTTC | CASSYRGGANVLTF | . | TRBJ2-6 | . | TRBV6-5
TGTGCCAGCTCACCACCGAGCGGGGGGGGCCGCAATGAGCAGTTCTTC | CASSPPSGGGRNEQFF | TRBD2 | TRBJ2-1 | . | TRBV18
TGTGCCAGCAGCTTAGGGGCGGGAGATCAGCCCCAGCATTTT | CASSLGAGDQPQHF | . | TRBJ1-5 | . | TRBV7-3
TGTGCCAGCAGTTACTCGACTTGGGGGGGGCACGAGCAGTACTTC | CASSYSTWGGHEQYF | . | TRBJ2-7 | . | TRBV6-5
TGTGCCAGCAGCTCCCCCGACGGAGGACAGGCCGGGGGCAATCAGCCCCAGCATTTT | CASSSPDGGQAGGNQPQHF | TRBD1 | TRBJ1-5 | . | TRBV7-9
TGTGCCAGCAGCTTCCGGGACAGGGAAAACATTCAGTACTTC | CASSFRDRENIQYF | TRBD1 | TRBJ2-4 | . | TRBV7-9
TGTGCCAGCAGTTTCCCTCAGGGCTGGTACTATGGCTACACCTTC | CASSFPQGWYYGYTF | . | TRBJ1-2 | once | TRBV28
TGTGCCAGCAGTATAGACAGGGGTAATGAGCAGTACTTC | CASSIDRGNEQYF | TRBD1 | TRBJ2-7 | few | TRBV28
TGTGCCAGCAGCCCCTCAGGCCAGGGGGCGAATGAAGCTTTCTTT | CASSPSGQGANEAFF | TRBD1 | TRBJ1-1 | once | TRBV28
TGTGCCTGGAGTAAAACAGCTCCGAACACTGAAGCTTTCTTT | CAWSKTAPNTEAFF | . | TRBJ1-1 | . | TRBV30
TGTGCCAGCAGCTTAAACAGAGCCACAGATACGCAGTATTTT | CASSLNRATDTQYF | . | TRBJ2-3 | once | TRBV7-6
TGCAGCGTTGAAACGGGGCGGGAGAGGTTCTTC | CSVETGRERFF | TRBD2 | TRBJ2-1 | . | TRBV29-1